This record looks at one T cell receptor (beta chain) sequence and its context. This clonotype has just a few counts. The antigen it recognizes is unknown. Base qualities were left out, and no much larger clone turns up one base away. In light of the paper, this sample's treatment or condition label describes: live attenuated yellow fever vaccine strain. A standard Ficoll-Paque protocol was used to isolate PBMCs from peripheral blood. Dynabeads CD4 and CD8 positive selection kits were used to isolate the CD4 and CD8 T-cell fractions. TriZol was used to extract RNA from bulk PBMCs, from CD4 and CD8 fractions, and from dextramer-positive and dextramer-negative fractions. Sequencing relied on an Illumina NovaSeq 6000. Synthesis of TCR cDNA relied on 5'RACE template switching, a step that introduced a universal primer site along with unique molecular identifiers. Priming of cDNA synthesis was performed from both the TCR alpha and TCR beta constant segments. Two PCR steps were used to amplify libraries, with sample barcodes and sequencing adapters being added in the second step. Sequencing of libraries was done on Illumina HiSeq 2500 (2x100 bp) or NovaSeq (2x150 bp). Per the original workflow: MIGEC handled demultiplexing of reads and collapsing into UMI consensus sequences, while MiXCR performed V(D)J alignment. Clonotypes responding to the vaccine were identified with edgeR on replicate PBMC samples, with the criteria of FDR below 0.01 and a log2 fold change above 5 up to day 15. Each bulk clonotype was labeled CD4 or CD8 based on which sequenced repertoire, CD4 or CD8, contained the clonotype at higher abundance. TCRdb applied fastp at Q25 and MiXCR to the public reads, then kept only in-frame beta chains. Duplicate CDR3 protein sequences are folded into a single record with the most common DNA and genes. The V and J calls here are based on TCRdb, not the publication. This sample lists under 400,000 distinct CDR3 sequences; roughly an eighth were detected once. The ten largest clonotypes hold about 3% of the sample.

The source of the sample is a study of T cells after yellow fever vaccination (dated by TCRdb to between 2017 and 2020). In terms of the full investigation: The SMART-Seq v4 Ultra Low Input RNA kit was used to prepare libraries from fractions with low cell numbers. To follow T-cell clones before and after both primary and booster YFV17D yellow fever vaccination, bulk TCR alpha and beta repertoires underwent longitudinal sequencing. The cohort comprised two healthy male donors, one aged 18 to 30 and one aged 30 to 40 years. Blood was drawn at multiple timepoints before and after primary and secondary immunization, with bulk PBMC replicates and cell subsets isolated.

V is cut by 6 bases and J by 1 base, and the space between the germline ends is 12 bases. The CDR3 contains 15 residues, cysteine and phenylalanine counted. Just CDR3 DNA is preserved here, 45 bases in frame from base 1. Sequences LNHDA (CDR1) and SQIVND (CDR2) are obtained from the germline V gene (reference sequence). What the research found in general, with its limitations: After the booster, most of the clones that had expanded following primary vaccination were detected again (roughly 97% of CD4 and around 88% of CD8), which suggests that memory was broadly maintained. The secondary T-cell response was found to be weaker but faster than the primary response, with a peak reached on day 5 rather than on day 15. A small share of clonotypes occurred in both CD4 and CD8 compartments, likely arising from convergent recombination. Computational filtering was needed because FACS-sorted repertoires could contain abundant contaminating clonotypes from the bulk population. The study included only two donors, which limits how far the findings can be generalized.

The V and J genes are TRBV19 and TRBJ2-2; TRBD1 might be the D gene, on 6 matching bases. Specimen: CD4+ T cells sorted from PBMCs, collected 15 days after the yellow fever booster vaccination. The sequence was obtained from a man younger than 35 who received the YFV17D yellow fever vaccine. The DNA is as follows: TGTGCCAGTAGGGCAGGGGCGCTGAACACCGGGGAGCTGTTTTTT. Its protein reads: CASRAGALNTGELFF. Extended through the reference TRBV19 and TRBJ2-2 proteins, this CDR3 yields the full variable domain: DGGITQSPKYLFRKEGQNVTLSCEQNLNHDAMYWYRQDPGQGLRLIYYSQIVNDFQKGDIAEGYSVSREKKESFPLTVTSAQKNPTAFYLCASRAGALNTGELFFGEGSRLTVL.